This T cell receptor (beta chain) was recorded in a study of cytomegalovirus exposure and HLA in healthy donors. The CDR3 consists of 12 residues. Germline trimming cut 7 bases from V and 8 bases from J; bases unmatched to any gene: 10. CDR1 and CDR2 (germline): GTSNPN, SVGIG (reference sequence). PCR was performed using 60 Vbeta and 13 Jbeta primers. TCRdb's copy holds only in-frame clones and misses some; the assay was immunoSEQ multiplex PCR. The sample has about 120,000 clones; approximately 8% are singletons. The sample comprised PBMCs. The rearrangement links TRBV30 to TRBJ1-2, with 7 bases aligning to TRBD1. This TCR was recovered from a woman in her forties in good health and CMV-seropositive. The CDR3 loop reads CAFARGQGGYTF. DNA of the CDR3: TGTGCCTTTGCAAGGGGGCAGGGGGGCTACACCTTC.